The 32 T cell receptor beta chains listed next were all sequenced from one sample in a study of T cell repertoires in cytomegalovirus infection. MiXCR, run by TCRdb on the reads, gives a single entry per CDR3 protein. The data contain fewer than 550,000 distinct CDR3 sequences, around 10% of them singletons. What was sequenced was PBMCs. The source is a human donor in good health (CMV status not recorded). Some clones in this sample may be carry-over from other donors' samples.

The CDR3 protein is CSVAWNTEAFF. In DNA, the CDR3 is TGCAGCGTTGCCTGGAACACTGAAGCTTTCTTT. The chain employs TRBV29-1 and TRBJ1-1; D not resolved. V dropped 4 bases and J dropped 1 base, with 4 bases sitting between them. Germline V gives CDR1 SQVTM, CDR2 ANQGSEA. The CDR3 runs 11 residues.

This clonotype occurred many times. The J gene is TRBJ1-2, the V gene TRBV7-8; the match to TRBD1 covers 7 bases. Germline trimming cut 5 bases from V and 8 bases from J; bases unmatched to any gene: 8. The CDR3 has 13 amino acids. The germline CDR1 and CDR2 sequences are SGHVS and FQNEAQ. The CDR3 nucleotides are TGTGCCAGCAGCCAGGGACAGCGTCGGGGCTACACCTTC. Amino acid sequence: CASSQGQRRGYTF.

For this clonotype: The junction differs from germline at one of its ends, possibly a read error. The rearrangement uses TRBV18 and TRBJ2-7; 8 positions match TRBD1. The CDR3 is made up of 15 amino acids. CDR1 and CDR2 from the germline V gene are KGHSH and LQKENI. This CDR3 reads CASSPRTGSTYEPYF. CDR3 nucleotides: TGTGCCAGCTCACCAAGGACAGGGTCCACCTACGAGCCGTACTTC. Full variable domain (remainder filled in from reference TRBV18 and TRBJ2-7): NAGVMQNPRHLVRRRGQEARLRCSPMKGHSHVYWYRQLPEEGLKFMVYLQKENIIDESGMPKERFSAEFPKEGPSILRIQQVVRGDSAAYFCASSPRTGSTYEPYFGPGTRLTVT.

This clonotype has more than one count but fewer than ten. CDR3 loop: CASSLRRGDTEAFF. The DNA of the CDR3 is TGTGCCAGCAGCTTAAGGAGGGGAGACACTGAAGCTTTCTTT. The chain is built from TRBV11-2 and TRBJ1-1, with D perhaps TRBD1 (5 bases). This CDR3 region has 14 residues. CDR1 and CDR2 (germline): SGHAT, FQNNGV. Trimming cost V 2 bases and J 3 bases, with 10 bases left between them. Full variable domain (missing parts from reference TRBV11-2 and TRBJ1-1): EAGVAQSPRYKIIEKRQSVAFWCNPISGHATLYWYQQILGQGPKLLIQFQNNGVVDDSQLPKDRFSAERLKGVDSTLKIQPAKLEDSAVYLCASSLRRGDTEAFFGQGTRLTVV.

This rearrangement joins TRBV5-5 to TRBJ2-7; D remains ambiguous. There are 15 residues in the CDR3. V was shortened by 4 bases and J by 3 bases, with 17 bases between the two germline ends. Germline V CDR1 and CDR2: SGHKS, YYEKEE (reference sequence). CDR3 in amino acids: CASSPEFVARYEQYF. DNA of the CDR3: TGTGCCAGCAGCCCAGAGTTCGTCGCGCGCTACGAGCAGTACTTC.

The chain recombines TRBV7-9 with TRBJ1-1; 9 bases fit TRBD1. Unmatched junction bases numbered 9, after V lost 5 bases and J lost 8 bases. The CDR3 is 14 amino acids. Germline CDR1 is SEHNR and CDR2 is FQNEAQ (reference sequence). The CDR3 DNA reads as TGTGCCAGCAGCCCCCCCCGGGACAGGGAAGAAGCTTTCTTT. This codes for CASSPPRDREEAFF.

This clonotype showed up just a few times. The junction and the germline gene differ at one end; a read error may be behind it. The CDR3 is CASSDQTQGTPYF. CDR3 coding DNA: TGTGCCAGCAGTGATCAGACGCAAGGGACACCATATTTC. The rearrangement joins TRBV2 to TRBJ2-7; D perhaps matches TRBD1 (6 bases). The CDR3 loop spans 13 amino acids. Germline CDR1 reads SNHLY; CDR2 reads FYNNEI. Together with reference TRBV2 and TRBJ2-7, the CDR3 gives the full variable domain: EPEVTQTPSHQVTQMGQEVILRCVPISNHLYFYWYRQILGQKVEFLVSFYNNEISEKSEIFDDQFSVERPDGSNFTLKIRSTKLEDSAMYFCASSDQTQGTPYFGPGTRLTVT.

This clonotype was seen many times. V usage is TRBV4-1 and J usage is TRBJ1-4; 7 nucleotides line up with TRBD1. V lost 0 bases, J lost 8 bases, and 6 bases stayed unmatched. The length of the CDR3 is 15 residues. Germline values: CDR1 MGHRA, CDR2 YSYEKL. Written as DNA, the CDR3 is TGCGCCAGCAGCCAAGACACAGGGGCATTCGAAAAACTGTTTTTT. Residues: CASSQDTGAFEKLFF.

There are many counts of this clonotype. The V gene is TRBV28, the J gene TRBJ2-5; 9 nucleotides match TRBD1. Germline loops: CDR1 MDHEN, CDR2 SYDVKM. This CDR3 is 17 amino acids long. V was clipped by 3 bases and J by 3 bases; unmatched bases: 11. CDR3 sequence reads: CASSFVSTGGWEETQYF. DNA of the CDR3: TGTGCCAGCAGTTTTGTCTCAACAGGGGGCTGGGAAGAGACCCAGTACTTC.

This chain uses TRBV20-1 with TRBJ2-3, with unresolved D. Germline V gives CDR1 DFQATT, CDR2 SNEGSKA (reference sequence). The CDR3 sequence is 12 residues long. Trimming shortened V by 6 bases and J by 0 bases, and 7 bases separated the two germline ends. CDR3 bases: TGCAGTGCCCGGCTCAGCACAGATACGCAGTATTTT. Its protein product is CSARLSTDTQYF.

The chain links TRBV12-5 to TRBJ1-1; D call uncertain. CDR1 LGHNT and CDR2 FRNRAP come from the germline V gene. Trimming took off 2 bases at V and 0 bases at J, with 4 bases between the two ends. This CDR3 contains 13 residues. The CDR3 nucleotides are TGTGCTAGTGGTTTGTCCATGAACACTGAAGCTTTCTTT. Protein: CASGLSMNTEAFF.

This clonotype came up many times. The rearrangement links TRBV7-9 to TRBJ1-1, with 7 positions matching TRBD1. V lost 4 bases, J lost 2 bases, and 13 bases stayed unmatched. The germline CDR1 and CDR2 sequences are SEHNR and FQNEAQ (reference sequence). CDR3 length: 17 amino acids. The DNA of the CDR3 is TGTGCCAGCAGCTCTTCGATGGCAGGACAGGCTAACACTGAAGCTTTCTTT. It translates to CASSSSMAGQANTEAFF.

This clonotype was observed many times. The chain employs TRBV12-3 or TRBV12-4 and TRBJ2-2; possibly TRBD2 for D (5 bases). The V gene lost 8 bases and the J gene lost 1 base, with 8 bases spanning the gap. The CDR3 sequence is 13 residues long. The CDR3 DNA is TGTGCCAGCGGGAGAGGGAACACCGGGGAGCTGTTTTTT. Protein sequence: CASGRGNTGELFF.

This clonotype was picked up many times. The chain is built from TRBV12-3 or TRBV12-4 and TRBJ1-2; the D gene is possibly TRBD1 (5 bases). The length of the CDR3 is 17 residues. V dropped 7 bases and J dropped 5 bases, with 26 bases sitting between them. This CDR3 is CASNIFSGTQGGYGYTF. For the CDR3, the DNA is TGTGCCAGCAACATTTTTTCCGGGACCCAGGGAGGATATGGCTACACCTTC.

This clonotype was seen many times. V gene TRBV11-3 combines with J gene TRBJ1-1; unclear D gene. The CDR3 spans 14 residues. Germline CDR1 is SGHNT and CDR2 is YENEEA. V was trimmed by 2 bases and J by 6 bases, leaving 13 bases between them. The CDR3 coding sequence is TGTGCCAGCAGCTTAAACAGCCTTGTGGCTGAAGCTTTCTTT. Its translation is CASSLNSLVAEAFF.

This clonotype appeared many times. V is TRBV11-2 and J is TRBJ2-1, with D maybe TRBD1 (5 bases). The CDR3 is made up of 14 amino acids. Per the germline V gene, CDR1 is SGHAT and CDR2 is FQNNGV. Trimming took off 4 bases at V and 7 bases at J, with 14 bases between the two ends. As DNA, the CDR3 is TGTGCCAGCAGCTCGCTCCAGGGTGGTAATGAGCAGTTCTTC. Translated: CASSSLQGGNEQFF.

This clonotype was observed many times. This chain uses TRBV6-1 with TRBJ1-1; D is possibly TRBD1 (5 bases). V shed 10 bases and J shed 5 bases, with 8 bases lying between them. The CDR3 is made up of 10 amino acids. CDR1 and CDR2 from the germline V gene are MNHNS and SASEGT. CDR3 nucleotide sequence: TGTGCCATTGGGGGGACTGAAGCTTTCTTT. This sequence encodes CAIGGTEAFF.

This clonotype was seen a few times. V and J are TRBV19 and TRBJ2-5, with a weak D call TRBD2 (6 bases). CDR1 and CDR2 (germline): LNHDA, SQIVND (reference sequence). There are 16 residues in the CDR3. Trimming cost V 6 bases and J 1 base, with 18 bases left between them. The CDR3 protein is CASSQGAVSGQETQYF. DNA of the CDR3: TGTGCCAGTAGCCAAGGGGCGGTTAGCGGCCAAGAGACCCAGTACTTC.

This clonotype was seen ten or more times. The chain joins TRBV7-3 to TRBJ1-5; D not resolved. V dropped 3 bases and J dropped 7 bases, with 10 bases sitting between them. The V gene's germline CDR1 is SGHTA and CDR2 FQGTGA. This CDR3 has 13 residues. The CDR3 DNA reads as TGTGCCAGCAGCTTGGGGATGGGACAGCCCCAGCATTTT. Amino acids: CASSLGMGQPQHF.

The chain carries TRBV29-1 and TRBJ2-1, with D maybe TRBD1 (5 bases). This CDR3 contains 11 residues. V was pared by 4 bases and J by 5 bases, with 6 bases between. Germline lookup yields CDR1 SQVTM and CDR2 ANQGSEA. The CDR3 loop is CSVGGDNEQFF. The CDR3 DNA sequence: TGCAGCGTTGGGGGCGACAATGAGCAGTTCTTC.

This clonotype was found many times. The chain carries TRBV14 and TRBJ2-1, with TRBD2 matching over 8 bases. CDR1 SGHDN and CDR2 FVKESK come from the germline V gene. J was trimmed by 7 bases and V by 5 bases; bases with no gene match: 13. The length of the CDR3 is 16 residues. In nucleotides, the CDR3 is TGTGCCAGCAGCACCCGGCTGGGACTAGGAGAAAATGAGCAGTTCTTC. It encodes CASSTRLGLGENEQFF.

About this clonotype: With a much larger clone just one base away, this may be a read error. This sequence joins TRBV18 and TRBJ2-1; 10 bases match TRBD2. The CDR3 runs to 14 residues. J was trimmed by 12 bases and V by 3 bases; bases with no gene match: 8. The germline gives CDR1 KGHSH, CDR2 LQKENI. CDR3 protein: CASSPPSGSYGQFF. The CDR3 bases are TGTGCCAGCTCACCGCCTAGCGGGAGCTATGGGCAGTTCTTC.

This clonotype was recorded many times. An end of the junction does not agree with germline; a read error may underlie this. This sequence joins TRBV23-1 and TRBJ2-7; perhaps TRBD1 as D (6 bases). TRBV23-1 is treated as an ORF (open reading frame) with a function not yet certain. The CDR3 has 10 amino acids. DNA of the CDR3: TGCGCCAGTACGACACAGGGAGTGCACTTC. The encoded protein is CASTTQGVHF.

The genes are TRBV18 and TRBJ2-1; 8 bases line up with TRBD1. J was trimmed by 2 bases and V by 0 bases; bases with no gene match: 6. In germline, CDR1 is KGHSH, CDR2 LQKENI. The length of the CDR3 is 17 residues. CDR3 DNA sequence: TGTGCCAGCTCACCACCGTGGGGGACAGGCACCTACAATGAGCAGTTCTTC. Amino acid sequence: CASSPPWGTGTYNEQFF. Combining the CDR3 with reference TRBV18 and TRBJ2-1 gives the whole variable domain NAGVMQNPRHLVRRRGQEARLRCSPMKGHSHVYWYRQLPEEGLKFMVYLQKENIIDESGMPKERFSAEFPKEGPSILRIQQVVRGDSAAYFCASSPPWGTGTYNEQFFGPGTRLTVL.

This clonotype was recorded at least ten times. CDR3 sequence: CASSFGGAGTDTQYF. The DNA for the CDR3 is TGCGCCAGCAGCTTCGGGGGGGCTGGTACAGATACGCAGTATTTT. The chain employs TRBV5-1 and TRBJ2-3; 8 nucleotides match TRBD2. The V gene end was trimmed by 2 bases and the J gene end by 3 bases; junction bases not matched to a gene: 5. The CDR3 consists of 15 residues. Germline CDR1 SGHRS, CDR2 YFSETQ.

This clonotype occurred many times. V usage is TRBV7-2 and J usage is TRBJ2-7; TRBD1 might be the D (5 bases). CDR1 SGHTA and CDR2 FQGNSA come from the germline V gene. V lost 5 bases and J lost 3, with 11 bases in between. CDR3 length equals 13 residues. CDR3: CASSIGQLYEQYF. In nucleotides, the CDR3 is TGTGCCAGCAGCATCGGACAACTCTACGAGCAGTACTTC.

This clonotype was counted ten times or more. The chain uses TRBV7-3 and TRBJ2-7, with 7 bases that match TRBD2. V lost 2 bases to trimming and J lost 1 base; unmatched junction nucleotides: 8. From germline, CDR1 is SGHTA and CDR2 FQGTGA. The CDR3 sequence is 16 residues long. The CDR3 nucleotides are TGTGCCAGCAGCTTAGGGGGGGTGGACCTTTCCTACGAGCAGTACTTC. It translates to CASSLGGVDLSYEQYF. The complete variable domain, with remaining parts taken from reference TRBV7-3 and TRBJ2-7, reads GAGVSQTPSNKVTEKGKYVELRCDPISGHTALYWYRQSLGQGPEFLIYFQGTGAADDSGLPNDRFFAVRPEGSVSTLKIQRTERGDSAVYLCASSLGGVDLSYEQYFGPGTRLTVT.

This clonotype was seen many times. CDR3 loop: CASSLVRGQGVVQPQHF. CDR3 DNA sequence: TGTGCCAGCAGCTTGGTCAGGGGGCAAGGGGTGGTTCAGCCCCAGCATTTT. The rearrangement links TRBV7-8 to TRBJ1-5, with 8 bases that match TRBD1. Trimming took 3 bases from V and 6 from J; bases not matched to a gene: 13. Germline-derived CDR1 and CDR2 are SGHVS and FQNEAQ. The CDR3 totals 17 residues.

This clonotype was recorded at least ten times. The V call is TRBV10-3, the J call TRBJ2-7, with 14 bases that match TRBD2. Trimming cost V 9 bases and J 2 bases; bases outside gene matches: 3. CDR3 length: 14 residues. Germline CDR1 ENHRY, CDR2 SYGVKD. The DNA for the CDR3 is TGTGCCATAGGGACTAGCGGGGGAACCTACGAGCAGTACTTC. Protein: CAIGTSGGTYEQYF.

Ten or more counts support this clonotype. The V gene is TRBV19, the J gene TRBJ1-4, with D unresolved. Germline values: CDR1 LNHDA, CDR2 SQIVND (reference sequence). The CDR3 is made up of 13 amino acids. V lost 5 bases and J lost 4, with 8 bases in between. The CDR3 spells CASSPDHNEKLFF. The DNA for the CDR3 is TGTGCCAGTAGTCCGGACCATAATGAAAAACTGTTTTTT.

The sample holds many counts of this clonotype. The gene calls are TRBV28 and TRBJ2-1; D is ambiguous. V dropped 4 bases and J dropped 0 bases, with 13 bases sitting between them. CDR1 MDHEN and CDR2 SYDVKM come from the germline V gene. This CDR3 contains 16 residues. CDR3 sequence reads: CASSSPMESSYNEQFF. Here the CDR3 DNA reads TGTGCCAGCAGTTCCCCTATGGAAAGCTCCTACAATGAGCAGTTCTTC.

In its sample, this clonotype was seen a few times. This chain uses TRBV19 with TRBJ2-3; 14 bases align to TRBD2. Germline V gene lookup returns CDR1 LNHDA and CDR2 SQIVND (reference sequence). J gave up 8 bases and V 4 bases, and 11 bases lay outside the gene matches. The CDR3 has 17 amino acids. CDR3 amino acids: CASSTYLGLAGVATQYF. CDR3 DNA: TGTGCCAGTAGTACCTACCTGGGACTAGCGGGAGTAGCTACGCAGTATTTT.